This T cell receptor (beta chain) was recorded in a study of blood T cell repertoires in COVID-19. Study context: The study drew acute and convalescent COVID-19 samples from the United States, Italy and Spain. From T cells, B-cell-depleted T cells, or PBMCs came the material, which was cDNA or gDNA.

In the authors' methods: The authors estimated nucleated cell counts from reference gene primer amplification. The table came from immunoSEQ multiplex PCR; TCRdb's copy has only in-frame clones and leaves some out. V and J calls and clone size are those listed in that table; D and trimming were worked out from the DNA. The table shows tens of thousands of clones, with 70% to 90% occurring only once. Trimming cost V 6 bases and J 11 bases, with 14 bases left between them. The CDR3 totals 11 residues. CDR1 SGHRS and CDR2 YFSETQ come from the germline V gene. The rearrangement joins TRBV5-1 to TRBJ1-1; D not certain. Sequenced: peripheral blood. The TCR was taken from a woman older than 75 with acute or convalescent COVID-19. The CDR3 region is CASKLSERAFF. The CDR3 DNA reads as TGCGCCAGCAAATTATCCGAGAGGGCTTTCTTT.